This T cell receptor (beta chain) was identified during a study of T cells in Graves' hyperthyroidism and ophthalmopathy (dated by TCRdb to between 2018 and 2021). Regarding the study in general: Peripheral blood samples were taken at the time of initial diagnosis, prior to any treatment. TCR V-J signatures able to tell the groups apart were searched for in a discovery cohort of approximately 95 patients, of whom 43 had Graves' ophthalmopathy and roughly 58 had stable Graves' hyperthyroidism. An independent validation cohort of fewer than 20 hyperthyroidism patients and 15 or so patients who later progressed to ophthalmopathy tested prospective prediction of ophthalmopathy. For training and testing, the 110 or so patients in the discovery cohort were randomly divided in a 7:3 ratio. In addition, the study compared T-cell repertoires in thyroid tissue and in blood from roughly 6 Graves' hyperthyroidism patients. Following sampling, methimazole starting at 30 mg daily was given to hyperthyroidism patients, and high-dose intravenous methylprednisolone was given to ophthalmopathy patients. According to the paper, TCR Vbeta CDR3 sequencing was carried out on some 140 peripheral blood samples, which came from approximately 43 ophthalmopathy, about 75 hyperthyroidism and about 17 progressor patients. Findings and caveats that apply to the study as a whole: Blood samples also contained most of the expanded thyroid clonotypes (frequency above 0.001), which suggests that blood repertoires may reflect thyroid immune responses. Sample size was not statistically predetermined, and blinding of investigators to group allocation was not performed. In cross-validation, a model built on a 13 V-J signature told ophthalmopathy apart from stable hyperthyroidism with 85% to 90% sensitivity and roughly 81% specificity, and in testing the same model reached 80%/75%. In validation, progression to ophthalmopathy was predicted by the model with 70% to 71% sensitivity and just over 72% specificity, a median of approximately 7.1 months before onset.

V gives up 2 bases and J gives up 3 bases, and the segment between their germline ends measures 11 bases. For CDR1 and CDR2, the germline V gene (reference sequence) lists LGHDT and YNNKEL. There are 14 amino acids in the CDR3, from cysteine to phenylalanine inclusive. The CDR3 DNA has 42 bases and is translated from base 1. This clonotype has a count of ten or more. What antigen it recognizes has not been identified. No base-level quality is on record; no much larger clone is a single base apart. TCR beta CDR3 regions were amplified from RNA transcripts. The TCR CDR3 was subjected to a first round of RT-PCR using the HTBI primer set and the Qiagen OneStep RT-PCR kit. Libraries were constructed in a second round of multiplex PCR, after which size selection and purification were carried out. The libraries were sequenced on an Illumina HiSeq2000 using paired-end 100 bp reads. The published analysis was carried out like this. Raw data were processed with SOAPnuke, discarding reads with adapters, uncalled bases, mean Phred below 15, or no exact constant-primer or identifier match. COPE v1.2.5 was used to merge high-quality paired reads, and clonotypes were defined as unique nucleotide sequences. MiTCR v1.1 was used to align the clonotypes against IMGT TRBV, TRBD and TRBJ reference segments. The analysis was restricted to V-J combinations with a frequency above 0.0001, which together covered around 99% of the repertoires. The TCS score was defined as the ratio of F50 (clonal expansion) to E x V (chaos), calculated using BLOSUM62-based TCRdist between CDR3 peptides within each V-J. Welch's t-statistics and random forest reduced around 520 V-J features to roughly 13, which were used in a naive Bayes classifier (R e1071). TCRdb reprocessing: public reads trimmed at Q25 with fastp, clones called with MiXCR, in-frame beta chains kept. A single entry per CDR3 protein holds the most common genes and DNA from its merged rows. It is TCRdb's table, rather than the study itself, that gives the V and J calls and clone size. The sample table records over 700,000 distinct CDR3 sequences; roughly a sixth of these occur just once. Clones ranked in the top ten supply 16% of the sample.

Hyperthyroidism patients were aged 18 to 65 years and newly diagnosed, with disease duration of less than 2 months. Patients with uncontrolled infections, other autoimmune diseases, pregnancy or lactation were excluded. Diagnoses relied on clinical symptoms, serum thyroxine and TRAb, thyroid ultrasound and orbital computed tomography. For progressor patients, blood was drawn at the first diagnosis of hyperthyroidism, before any ophthalmopathy symptoms had appeared. PBMCs were separated from 10 ml of fresh peripheral blood using Ficoll-Paque density gradient centrifugation. Progressor patients were defined as those initially diagnosed with Graves' hyperthyroidism in whom ophthalmopathy developed during follow-up. Total RNA was extracted with Trizol reagent, and quality was checked on an Agilent 2100 Bioanalyzer.

Sequencing used blood. The clonotype comes from a woman in her fifties or sixties with Graves' hyperthyroidism that later progressed to Graves' ophthalmopathy. The V gene is TRBV3-1 and the J gene is TRBJ2-7; the D element could tentatively be TRBD1 or TRBD2, as 6 bases agree for each. CDR3 sequence: CASSQLRGGYEQYF. The DNA sequence is given as TGTGCCAGCAGCCAACTCAGGGGAGGCTACGAGCAGTACTTC.